The 30 T cell receptor beta chains reported below all come from one sample, sequenced in a study of blood T cell repertoires in COVID-19. TCRdb's copy holds only in-frame clones and misses some; the assay was immunoSEQ multiplex PCR. The sample has roughly 70,000 clones; around 92% are singletons. Sequenced input: peripheral blood. The source is a human donor with active COVID-19. The donor label of this sample is uncertain.

The chain combines TRBV2 with TRBJ2-1; TRBD1 agrees at 11 bases. J was trimmed by 9 bases and V by 7 bases; bases with no gene match: 8. The CDR3 spans 14 residues. Germline-derived CDR1 and CDR2 are SNHLY and FYNNEI. CDR3 region: CASIRGQGAGEQFF. DNA of the CDR3: TGTGCCAGCATTCGAGGACAGGGGGCGGGTGAGCAGTTCTTC.

The chain recombines TRBV7-3 with TRBJ2-5, with TRBD2 identical over 10 bases. J was trimmed by 4 bases and V by 2 bases; bases with no gene match: 10. The CDR3 sequence is 17 residues long. CDR1 is SGHTA and CDR2 is FQGTGA in the germline V gene. The CDR3 sequence: CASSLYRLAGGGETQYF. The CDR3, as DNA: TGTGCCAGCAGCTTATATCGGTTAGCGGGAGGCGGAGAGACCCAGTACTTC.

This rearrangement joins TRBV3-1 (or the pseudogene TRBV3-2) to TRBJ1-2; 7 bases line up with TRBD1. Germline CDR1 reads LGHDT; CDR2 reads YNNKEL (reference sequence). This CDR3 comprises 15 residues. With 4 bases clipped from V and 4 bases from J, the junction kept 9 bases outside the gene matches. The CDR3 spells CASSPPGQTSYGYTF. CDR3 bases: TGTGCCAGCAGCCCACCGGGACAGACTTCCTATGGCTACACCTTC.

CDR3 protein: CASSYSGRSSYNEQFF. The CDR3 coding sequence is TGTGCCAGCAGTTACTCGGGCAGAAGCTCCTACAATGAGCAGTTCTTC. The genes are TRBV6-2 or TRBV6-3 and TRBJ2-1; no definite D call. The CDR3 totals 16 residues. Looked up from germline, CDR1 is MNHEY and CDR2 is SVGEGT. The V end lost 0 bases, the J end lost 0 bases, and 9 bases lay between the germline ends.

The rearrangement joins TRBV19 to TRBJ2-5, with a weak D call TRBD1 (6 bases). Per germline, CDR1 LNHDA and CDR2 SQIVND (reference sequence). This CDR3 is 13 amino acids long. V lost 3 bases, J lost 2 bases, and 7 bases lay in between. CDR3 DNA: TGTGCCAGTAGTATGGACAGTCAAGAGACCCAGTACTTC. Encoded protein: CASSMDSQETQYF.

V gene TRBV9 combines with J gene TRBJ2-7, with a weak D call TRBD1 (5 bases). Germline lookup yields CDR1 SGDLS and CDR2 YYNGEE. V was clipped by 0 bases and J by 6 bases, with 16 bases between them. This CDR3 is built from 15 residues. The CDR3 sequence: CASSVATGQGGEQYF. DNA of the CDR3: TGTGCCAGCAGCGTAGCTACGGGCCAGGGTGGCGAGCAGTACTTC.

This clone was picked up one time. The chain joins TRBV5-1 to TRBJ2-3; 11 bases map to TRBD2. The V gene end was trimmed by 7 bases and the J gene end by 2 bases; junction bases not matched to a gene: 12. The CDR3 runs 17 residues. Germline CDR1 SGHRS, CDR2 YFSETQ. CDR3 sequence (DNA): TGCGCCAGCCGGACTAGCGGGTTCTCGGGGAACACAGATACGCAGTATTTT. Translating gives CASRTSGFSGNTDTQYF.

The chain employs TRBV4-1 and TRBJ2-5; a weak D match, TRBD2 (6 bases). V shed 1 base and J shed 4 bases, with 13 bases lying between them. The CDR3 covers 15 residues. The germline gives CDR1 MGHRA, CDR2 YSYEKL. This CDR3 reads CASSQGTGALETQYF. Written as DNA, the CDR3 is TGCGCCAGCAGCCAAGGGACGGGAGCGCTAGAGACCCAGTACTTC.

This clone was seen only once. The V call is TRBV4-3, the J call TRBJ1-6; tentative D call: TRBD1 (5 bases). The V end lost 0 bases, the J end lost 6 bases, and 15 bases lay between the germline ends. The CDR3 totals 17 residues. Germline CDR1 reads LGHNA; CDR2 reads YSLEER. The CDR3 nucleotides read TGCGCCAGCAGCCAAGATCCCCAGGGTCAGGCTAATTCACCCCTCCACTTT. The encoded protein is CASSQDPQGQANSPLHF.

The chain is built from TRBV5-4 and TRBJ1-1, with D uncertain. The CDR3 totals 13 residues. CDR1 and CDR2 (germline): SGHNT, YYREEE (reference sequence). The germline V and J ends were trimmed by 4 bases and 2 bases, with 9 bases remaining between them. In DNA, the CDR3 is TGTGCCAGCAGCCAAAACAGAAACACTGAAGCTTTCTTT. It encodes CASSQNRNTEAFF. Combining the CDR3 with reference TRBV5-4 and TRBJ1-1 gives the whole variable domain ETGVTQSPTHLIKTRGQQVTLRCSSQSGHNTVSWYQQALGQGPQFIFQYYREEENGRGNFPPRFSGLQFPNYSSELNVNALELDDSALYLCASSQNRNTEAFFGQGTRLTVV.

The chain is built from TRBV7-8 and TRBJ1-1; 7 bases map to TRBD1. The germline CDR1 and CDR2 sequences are SGHVS and FQNEAQ. The CDR3 runs to 16 residues. Trimming took 5 bases from V and 4 from J; bases not matched to a gene: 13. The CDR3 bases are TGTGCCAGCAGCCAGCGAGACAGGGTGTCCGGCACTGAAGCTTTCTTT. This gives the protein CASSQRDRVSGTEAFF.

The J gene is TRBJ2-1, the V gene TRBV10-2, with D possibly TRBD2 on 5 matching bases. V lost 7 bases and J 0 bases, leaving 10 bases between the germline ends. The CDR3 runs 14 residues. The V gene's germline CDR1 is WSHSY and CDR2 SAAADI. The CDR3 sequence: CASNSGSSYNEQFF. In nucleotides, the CDR3 is TGCGCCAGCAACTCGGGGAGCTCCTACAATGAGCAGTTCTTC.

The chain links TRBV6-1 to TRBJ1-1, with 8 bases matching TRBD1. The CDR3 length is 15 residues. Germline CDR1 and CDR2: MNHNS and SASEGT. Trimming took 0 bases from V and 3 from J; bases not matched to a gene: 3. This chain's CDR3 is CASSEAVGQDTEAFF. The CDR3 coding sequence is TGTGCCAGCAGTGAAGCGGTGGGACAGGACACTGAAGCTTTCTTT.

The V and J genes are TRBV7-2 and TRBJ2-7; 11 bases line up with TRBD1. J gave up 5 bases and V 4 bases, and 7 bases lay outside the gene matches. Germline CDR1 SGHTA, CDR2 FQGNSA. This CDR3 region has 15 residues. The CDR3 DNA is TGTGCCAGCAGCTCCGGACAGGGGGCATCGAACGAGCAGTACTTC. Amino acids: CASSSGQGASNEQYF.

The rearrangement uses TRBV28 and TRBJ2-7, with TRBD1 matching 9 bases. CDR1 is MDHEN, CDR2 SYDVKM, per germline. V was clipped by 3 bases and J by 2 bases; unmatched bases: 11. The CDR3 runs 17 residues. Here the CDR3 reads CASSLAGTGRETYEQYF. The CDR3 region has the DNA TGTGCCAGCAGTTTGGCCGGGACAGGGAGGGAGACCTACGAGCAGTACTTC.

The chain is built from TRBV4-3 and TRBJ2-1; 13 bases fit TRBD2. The CDR3 runs to 17 residues. The V gene end was trimmed by 3 bases and the J gene end by 7 bases; junction bases not matched to a gene: 9. Germline V lookup: CDR1 LGHNA, CDR2 YSLEER. CDR3 loop: CASSQGRTSGSRNEQFF. The DNA of the CDR3 is TGCGCCAGCAGCCAGGGTAGGACTAGCGGGAGCCGAAATGAGCAGTTCTTC.

The chain has TRBV19 and TRBJ2-2; 8 bases are shared with TRBD2. Germline CDR1 is LNHDA and CDR2 is SQIVND (reference sequence). The CDR3 runs to 15 residues. Germline trimming cut 5 bases from V and 3 bases from J; bases unmatched to any gene: 5. The chain's CDR3 is CASSPIAGYTGELFF. Here the CDR3 DNA reads TGTGCCAGTAGTCCAATAGCGGGGTACACCGGGGAGCTGTTTTTT.

In this sample, this clone turned up once. The chain recombines TRBV3-1 (or the pseudogene TRBV3-2) with TRBJ2-1; TRBD2 matches 8 bases. Germline lookup yields CDR1 LGHDT and CDR2 YNNKEL (reference sequence). CDR3 size: 16 residues. The V gene end was trimmed by 5 bases and the J gene end by 8 bases; junction bases not matched to a gene: 14. CDR3 sequence: CASSEGLTSAADEQFF. CDR3 nucleotide sequence: TGTGCCAGCAGCGAAGGTTTGACTAGCGCCGCGGATGAGCAGTTCTTC.

The J gene is TRBJ2-7, the V gene TRBV15; perhaps TRBD1 as D (6 bases). Trimming removed 0 bases from V and 2 bases from J, with 11 bases in between. CDR3 size: 15 residues. Germline V CDR1 and CDR2: LNHNV, YYDKDF (reference sequence). The CDR3 coding sequence is TGTGCCACCAGCAGAGAGGGGGCGGCTACCTACGAGCAGTACTTC. This codes for CATSREGAATYEQYF.

The chain employs TRBV7-9 and TRBJ2-7, with 10 bases fitting TRBD2. Trimming at V came to 5 bases and at J to 6 bases, leaving 10 bases not matched to a gene. This CDR3 region has 15 residues. Germline V gene lookup returns CDR1 SEHNR and CDR2 FQNEAQ (reference sequence). CDR3 in DNA: TGTGCCAGCAGCCCGAAGGTACTAGCGGGATCCGAGCAGTACTTC. This sequence encodes CASSPKVLAGSEQYF.

V gene TRBV4-1 combines with J gene TRBJ2-7; D is uncertain. The germline gives CDR1 MGHRA, CDR2 YSYEKL. Trimming cost V 0 bases and J 2 bases, with 11 bases left between them. The CDR3 length is 15 residues. CDR3 amino acids: CASSQDRYSTYEQYF. For the CDR3, the DNA is TGCGCCAGCAGCCAAGACAGATATTCGACCTACGAGCAGTACTTC.

The chain recombines TRBV7-4 with TRBJ2-1; TRBD1 matches at 9 bases. The CDR3 is 14 residues long. V shed 3 bases and J 7 bases; nucleotides not matched to a gene: 4. Germline V gives CDR1 SGHVT, CDR2 SQSDAQ. Written as DNA, the CDR3 is TGTGCCAGCAGCTTGGGACAGGGTGTGAATGAGCAGTTCTTC. Translation: CASSLGQGVNEQFF.

The rearrangement uses TRBV4-2 and TRBJ2-5; TRBD2 matches 8 bases. The CDR3 length is 12 residues. CDR1 and CDR2 (germline): LGHNA, YNFKEQ. Trimming cost V 6 bases and J 5 bases; bases outside gene matches: 2. The CDR3 spells CASRGGGETQYF. In DNA form, the CDR3 reads TGTGCCAGCAGAGGCGGGGGGGAGACCCAGTACTTC.

In this sample, this clone turned up a few times. V usage is TRBV28 and J usage is TRBJ1-2; TRBD1 might be the D (5 bases). This CDR3 is 17 amino acids long. V shed 6 bases and J shed 1 base, with 21 bases lying between them. Germline CDR1 is MDHEN and CDR2 is SYDVKM. CDR3 loop: CASRTRRQTLFNYGYTF. The CDR3 DNA is TGTGCCAGCAGGACAAGACGACAGACTCTTTTTAACTATGGCTACACCTTC.

Here the CDR3 DNA reads TGTGCCAGCAGTCCCGGACAGGGGCCTCGGGGTGAGCAGTTCTTC. It codes for CASSPGQGPRGEQFF. This chain connects TRBV27 to TRBJ2-1; TRBD1 aligns across 9 bases. The V segment lost 5 bases and the J segment 9 bases; nucleotides outside the gene matches: 11. CDR1 is MNHEY and CDR2 is SMNVEV in the germline V gene (reference sequence). This CDR3 is 15 amino acids long.

The V call is TRBV7-9, the J call TRBJ2-7, with a weak D call TRBD1 (5 bases). Trimming removed 5 bases from V and 3 bases from J, with 17 bases in between. This CDR3 is 15 amino acids long. Germline CDR1 is SEHNR and CDR2 is FQNEAQ (reference sequence). DNA of the CDR3: TGTGCCAGCAGCCCAGGCATTGCTAGGGGCTACGAGCAGTACTTC. Translation: CASSPGIARGYEQYF. Based on the CDR3 plus reference TRBV7-9 and TRBJ2-7, the full variable domain is DTGVSQNPRHKITKRGQNVTFRCDPISEHNRLYWYRQTLGQGPEFLTYFQNEAQLEKSRLLSDRFSAERPKGSFSTLEIQRTEQGDSAMYLCASSPGIARGYEQYFGPGTRLTVT.

The rearrangement uses TRBV7-2 and TRBJ2-3; D not certain. The length of the CDR3 is 14 residues. Per the germline V gene, CDR1 is SGHTA and CDR2 is FQGNSA. Trimming left V 2 bases short and J 0 bases short, with 6 bases between. The CDR3 region is CASSLFGSTDTQYF. The CDR3 nucleotides are TGTGCCAGCAGCTTATTCGGGAGCACAGATACGCAGTATTTT. The full variable domain, with the rest looked up from reference TRBV7-2 and TRBJ2-3, is GAGVSQSPSNKVTEKGKDVELRCDPISGHTALYWYRQSLGQGLEFLIYFQGNSAPDKSGLPSDRFSAERTGGSVSTLTIQRTQQEDSAVYLCASSLFGSTDTQYFGPGTRLTVL.

This chain uses TRBV5-5 with TRBJ2-7, with TRBD2 matching over 7 bases. Unmatched junction bases numbered 8, after V lost 5 bases and J lost 3 bases. The CDR3 extends over 14 amino acids. Germline CDR1 and CDR2: SGHKS and YYEKEE (reference sequence). CDR3 region: CASRGGGGIYEQYF. The CDR3 coding sequence is TGTGCCAGCAGAGGCGGGGGAGGAATCTACGAGCAGTACTTC.

V gene TRBV28 combines with J gene TRBJ2-7, with a weak D call TRBD1 (6 bases). Germline values: CDR1 MDHEN, CDR2 SYDVKM. The CDR3 runs 14 residues. Trimming shortened V by 10 bases and J by 3 bases, and 19 bases separated the two germline ends. CDR3 sequence reads: CATALGTPFYEQYF. The CDR3 nucleotides are TGTGCCACCGCCTTGGGGACACCTTTCTACGAGCAGTACTTC.

V and J are TRBV7-9 and TRBJ1-1; D not resolved. In germline, CDR1 is SEHNR, CDR2 FQNEAQ (reference sequence). Trimming left V 5 bases short and J 4 bases short, with 14 bases between. The CDR3 is made up of 14 amino acids. The CDR3 DNA reads as TGTGCCAGCAGCCTCCGGACTTACGCCACTGAAGCTTTCTTT. Translated: CASSLRTYATEAFF. The whole variable domain, filled in from reference TRBV7-9 and TRBJ1-1, reads DTGVSQNPRHKITKRGQNVTFRCDPISEHNRLYWYRQTLGQGPEFLTYFQNEAQLEKSRLLSDRFSAERPKGSFSTLEIQRTEQGDSAMYLCASSLRTYATEAFFGQGTRLTVV.